The 18 T cell receptor beta chains below were found in one sample sequenced in a study of blood T cells in healthy people across ages. Using a J-beta primer mix together with a sample-barcoded 5' primer, a second PCR was run for roughly 7 to 11 cycles. TCRdb itself ran the 5' RACE reads through MiXCR, one entry per CDR3 protein. The table records more than 650,000 distinct CDR3 sequences, 22% of them present only once. Sample: blood. The receptors stem from a man in his 70s in good health.

The J gene is TRBJ2-3, the V gene TRBV28, with D perhaps assigned TRBD1 or TRBD2 (6 bases each). V lost 7 bases, J lost 4 bases, and 9 bases lay in between. Germline CDR1 and CDR2: MDHEN and SYDVKM. The CDR3 is 12 amino acids. The CDR3 protein is CASTGAADTQYF. The CDR3 DNA follows: TGTGCCAGCACGGGGGCAGCAGATACGCAGTATTTT.

This clonotype was seen a few times. The J gene is TRBJ1-5, the V gene TRBV12-3 or TRBV12-4; tentative D call: TRBD1 (6 bases). With 2 bases removed from V and 0 bases from J, the gap between germline ends came to 14 bases. The CDR3 totals 17 residues. CDR3 bases: TGTGCCAGCAGTTTACCGGGGGCACTTAATAGCAATCAGCCCCAGCATTTT. Protein: CASSLPGALNSNQPQHF.

This clonotype showed up just a few times. The chain uses TRBV5-1 and TRBJ1-1; D is unresolved. V lost 4 bases and J lost 1, with 14 bases in between. Germline V gives CDR1 SGHRS, CDR2 YFSETQ. The CDR3 has 15 residues. In DNA, the CDR3 is TGCGCCAGCAGCGCCCAAGGACGGACGAACACTGAAGCTTTCTTT. Protein product: CASSAQGRTNTEAFF.

This clonotype has just a few counts. The chain joins TRBV5-6 to TRBJ1-1; no definite D call. Deletions cut 2 bases from V and 1 base from J, with 12 bases between. The germline gives CDR1 SGHDT, CDR2 YYEEEE. The CDR3 loop spans 15 amino acids. The CDR3 nucleotides read TGTGCCAGCAGCTTTGGCGGCAGACGGAACACTGAAGCTTTCTTT. Translated, it gives CASSFGGRRNTEAFF.

This clonotype was found a few times. This rearrangement joins TRBV19 to TRBJ2-3; 7 positions agree with TRBD2. Trimming at V came to 9 bases and at J to 3 bases, leaving 9 bases not matched to a gene. In germline, CDR1 is LNHDA, CDR2 SQIVND (reference sequence). The CDR3 runs 14 residues. The CDR3 bases are TGTGCCAGCCAGCCTGTAGCGGGTACAGATACGCAGTATTTT. Translating gives CASQPVAGTDTQYF.

This clonotype has only a few counts. This rearrangement joins TRBV20-1 to TRBJ2-6; D uncertain. The CDR3 is made up of 15 amino acids. CDR1 and CDR2 from the germline V gene are DFQATT and SNEGSKA (reference sequence). The ends were cut back, 6 bases at V and 0 bases at J, with 12 bases in the middle. The CDR3 bases are TGCAGTGCACACCAAGCCCCCTCTGGGGCCAACGTCCTGACTTTC. Its protein product is CSAHQAPSGANVLTF.

This chain uses TRBV4-3 with TRBJ2-3, with 10 bases lining up with TRBD2. The CDR3 sequence is 19 residues long. Trimming removed 0 bases from V and 6 bases from J; junction bases left unmatched: 15. Germline-derived CDR1 and CDR2 are LGHNA and YSLEER. The CDR3 sequence is CASSQDRERASGRSDTQYF. CDR3 in DNA: TGCGCCAGCAGCCAAGATAGAGAGCGGGCTAGCGGGAGATCGGATACGCAGTATTTT.

This clonotype was observed at least ten times. V is TRBV5-1 and J is TRBJ2-1; TRBD2 matches at 15 bases. CDR3 length: 18 residues. The V gene end was trimmed by 3 bases and the J gene end by 0 bases; junction bases not matched to a gene: 4. Looked up from germline, CDR1 is SGHRS and CDR2 is YFSETQ. DNA for the CDR3: TGCGCCAGCAGCTGGACTAGCGGGGGGGAGAGCTCCTACAATGAGCAGTTCTTC. It encodes CASSWTSGGESSYNEQFF.

The rearrangement links TRBV29-1 to TRBJ2-7; D unresolved. The J call could be wrong; TRBJ2-5 is a better fit for the DNA end. Germline V gives CDR1 SQVTM, CDR2 ANQGSEA. The CDR3 loop spans 13 amino acids. This chain's CDR3 is CSPLDGMTETQYF. In nucleotides, the CDR3 is TGCAGCCCCCTGGACGGTATGACAGAGACCCAGTACTTC.

Only a few counts were recorded for this clonotype. An end of the junction does not agree with germline; a read error may underlie this. This chain joins TRBV3-1 and TRBJ2-7; possibly TRBD1 for D (5 bases). CDR3 length: 12 amino acids. Germline loops: CDR1 LGHDT, CDR2 YNNKEL (reference sequence). The CDR3 nucleotides read TGTGCCAGTAGCCAAGACCAGGGCCGAGAGTACTTC. This codes for CASSQDQGREYF.

This rearrangement joins TRBV27 to TRBJ2-3; 10 bases agree with TRBD2. Germline lookup yields CDR1 MNHEY and CDR2 SMNVEV (reference sequence). CDR3 size: 13 residues. The V and J ends lost 5 bases and 5 bases, in that order; junction bases with no gene match: 1. The CDR3 DNA reads TGTGCCAGCAGTAGCGGGAGGGGAGATACGCAGTATTTT. Translating it yields CASSSGRGDTQYF.

This clonotype was seen a handful of times. The chain employs TRBV7-2 and TRBJ2-1; 8 bases fit TRBD2. The CDR3 sequence is 15 residues long. The germline gives CDR1 SGHTA, CDR2 FQGNSA. Trimming at V came to 1 base and at J to 6 bases, leaving 5 bases not matched to a gene. CDR3 nucleotide sequence: TGTGCCAGCAGCTTAGTGTACGGGAGGGGCAATGAGCAGTTCTTC. This translates into CASSLVYGRGNEQFF.

This clonotype was recorded a few times. The chain is built from TRBV11-2 and TRBJ2-2; TRBD1 is a possible D gene (6 bases). Germline V gene data show CDR1 as SGHAT and CDR2 as FQNNGV. The CDR3 spans 16 residues. V shed 4 bases and J shed 2 bases, with 14 bases lying between them. CDR3 loop: CASSYTGFSNTGELFF. CDR3 bases: TGTGCCAGCAGCTATACAGGGTTTTCTAACACCGGGGAGCTGTTTTTT.

CDR3 sequence reads: CATSDLGTSEEETQYF. The CDR3 DNA is TGTGCCACCAGTGATTTGGGGACTAGCGAGGAAGAGACCCAGTACTTC. The chain combines TRBV24-1 with TRBJ2-5; 10 nucleotides line up with TRBD2. The trim removed 0 bases at V and 3 bases at J, leaving 3 bases unmatched. The CDR3 has 16 residues. The V gene's germline CDR1 is KGHDR and CDR2 SFDVKD.

J is TRBJ2-6 and V is TRBV12-3 or TRBV12-4; D could derive from TRBD1 or TRBD2 (6 bases each). V lost 7 bases, J lost 4 bases, and 17 bases lay in between. The CDR3 covers 16 residues. CDR3 in amino acids: CASNRRGAGGANVLTF. DNA of the CDR3: TGTGCCAGCAACCGAAGGGGGGCCGGCGGGGCCAACGTCCTGACTTTC.

This clonotype was seen more than once but under ten times. The V call is TRBV28, the J call TRBJ2-3, with D uncertain. Germline V lookup: CDR1 MDHEN, CDR2 SYDVKM. The CDR3 consists of 16 residues. V was clipped by 4 bases and J by 0 bases, with 14 bases between them. The CDR3 protein is CASSSSQAPSTDTQYF. CDR3 nucleotide sequence: TGTGCCAGCAGTTCGTCCCAAGCACCTAGCACAGATACGCAGTATTTT.

In its sample, this clonotype was seen a few times. The chain employs TRBV20-1 and TRBJ2-5; 10 bases line up with TRBD2. The CDR3 spans 16 residues. Germline V lookup: CDR1 DFQATT, CDR2 SNEGSKA (reference sequence). J lost 2 bases, V lost 7 bases, and 13 bases had no gene match. The DNA of the CDR3 is TGCAGTGTTACGCCCTCTAGCGGGAGCCGGCAAGAGACCCAGTACTTC. It yields the protein CSVTPSSGSRQETQYF.

V and J are TRBV30 and TRBJ2-7; 10 nucleotides align to TRBD1. Germline V gene data show CDR1 as GTSNPN and CDR2 as SVGIG (reference sequence). J gave up 5 bases and V 5 bases, and 9 bases lay outside the gene matches. The CDR3 extends over 14 amino acids. In DNA, the CDR3 is TGTGCCTGGTCCTGGACAGGGGGGTTTAACGAGCAGTACTTC. It translates to CAWSWTGGFNEQYF.